Below, 3 T cell receptor beta chains from the same sample are listed, as sequenced in a study of immune evolution from preneoplasia to lung adenocarcinoma. The data were produced by immunoSEQ multiplex PCR, yet TCRdb's version contains in-frame clones alone and is incomplete. Of approximately 8,800 clones in the sample, 80% to 90% were seen once. The sequenced sample was FFPE lung adenocarcinoma in situ tissue. Source of these receptors: an older person with lung adenocarcinoma.

The chain carries TRBV19 and TRBJ1-4; possibly TRBD1 for D (5 bases). CDR3 length: 16 amino acids. CDR1 is LNHDA, CDR2 SQIVND, per germline (reference sequence). V lost 7 bases and J 5 bases, leaving 20 bases between the germline ends. The CDR3 coding sequence is TGTGCCAGTACTCTTCGTCAAGGGGCTAACAATGAAAAACTGTTTTTT. Encoded protein: CASTLRQGANNEKLFF.

The chain combines TRBV5-1 with TRBJ1-4; D is ambiguous. This CDR3 spans 12 amino acids. Germline CDR1 SGHRS, CDR2 YFSETQ. V was pared by 0 bases and J by 8 bases, with 5 bases between. CDR3 DNA sequence: TGCGCCAGCAGCTTGGTCGGCGAAAAACTGTTTTTT. It yields the protein CASSLVGEKLFF.

CDR3 bases: TGTGCCAGCTCACCAGCTGTCGGGGAGCTGTTTTTT. This sequence encodes CASSPAVGELFF. This chain joins TRBV18 and TRBJ2-2; D is unclear. V dropped 2 bases and J dropped 7 bases, with 5 bases sitting between them. The CDR3 has 12 residues. Germline V gene lookup returns CDR1 KGHSH and CDR2 LQKENI. The whole variable domain, filled in from reference TRBV18 and TRBJ2-2, reads NAGVMQNPRHLVRRRGQEARLRCSPMKGHSHVYWYRQLPEEGLKFMVYLQKENIIDESGMPKERFSAEFPKEGPSILRIQQVVRGDSAAYFCASSPAVGELFFGEGSRLTVL.